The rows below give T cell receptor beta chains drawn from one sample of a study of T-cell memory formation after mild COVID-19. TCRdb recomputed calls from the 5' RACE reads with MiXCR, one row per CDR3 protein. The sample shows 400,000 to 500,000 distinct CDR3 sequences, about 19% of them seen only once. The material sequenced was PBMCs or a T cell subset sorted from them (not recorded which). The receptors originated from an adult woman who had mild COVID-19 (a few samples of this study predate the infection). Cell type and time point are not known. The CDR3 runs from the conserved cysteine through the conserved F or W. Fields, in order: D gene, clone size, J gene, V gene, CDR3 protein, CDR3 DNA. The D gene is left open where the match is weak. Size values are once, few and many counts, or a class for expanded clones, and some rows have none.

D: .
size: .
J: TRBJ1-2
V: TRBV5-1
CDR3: CASSSQKVYGYTF
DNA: TGCGCCAGCAGCTCCCAGAAAGTCTATGGCTACACCTTC

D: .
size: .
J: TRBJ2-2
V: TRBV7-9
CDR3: CASSLEARTGELFF
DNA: TGTGCCAGCAGCTTAGAGGCCCGCACCGGGGAGCTGTTTTTT

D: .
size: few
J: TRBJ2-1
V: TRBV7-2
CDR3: CASSPRVRDEQFF
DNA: TGTGCCAGCAGCCCCAGGGTGCGGGATGAGCAGTTCTTC

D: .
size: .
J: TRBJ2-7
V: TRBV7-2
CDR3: CASSLHGSRSYEQYF
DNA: TGTGCCAGCAGCTTGCATGGCAGCCGCTCCTACGAGCAGTACTTC

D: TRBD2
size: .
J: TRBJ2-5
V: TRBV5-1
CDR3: CASKPGGAAFAETQYF
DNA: TGCGCCAGCAAACCCGGGGGGGCGGCCTTTGCGGAGACCCAGTACTTC

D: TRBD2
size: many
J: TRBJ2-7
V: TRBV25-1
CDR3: CASRGTSGWEQYF
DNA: TGTGCCAGCAGGGGGACTAGCGGTTGGGAACAGTACTTC

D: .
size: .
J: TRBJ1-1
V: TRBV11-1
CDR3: CASSLGEREKAFF
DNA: TGTGCCAGCAGCTTAGGGGAGCGGGAAAAAGCTTTCTTT

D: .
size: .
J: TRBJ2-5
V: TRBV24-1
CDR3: CATSDQGIGSKQETQYF
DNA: TGTGCCACCAGTGATCAGGGGATAGGCTCCAAACAAGAGACCCAGTACTTC

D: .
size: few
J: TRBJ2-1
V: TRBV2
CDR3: CASSEQVGANEQFF
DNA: TGTGCCAGCAGTGAACAGGTCGGGGCCAATGAGCAGTTCTTC

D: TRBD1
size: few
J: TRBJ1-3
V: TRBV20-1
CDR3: CSAGGGGPSGNTIYF
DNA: TGCAGTGCTGGAGGAGGGGGCCCCTCTGGAAACACCATATATTTT

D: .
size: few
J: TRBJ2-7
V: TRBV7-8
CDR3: CASSPRTVTYEQYF
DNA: TGTGCCAGCAGCCCTCGGACGGTTACCTACGAGCAGTACTTC

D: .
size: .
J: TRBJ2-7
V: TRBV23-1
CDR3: CASSQPHAKTYEQYF
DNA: TGCGCCAGCAGTCAACCTCACGCTAAAACCTACGAGCAGTACTTC

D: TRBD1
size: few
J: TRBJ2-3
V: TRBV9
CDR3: CASGTGGRDTQYF
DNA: TGTGCCAGCGGGACAGGGGGCAGAGATACGCAGTATTTT

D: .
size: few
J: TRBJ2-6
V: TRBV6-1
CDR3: CASRPLAGANVLTF
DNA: TGTGCCAGCAGGCCTTTGGCTGGGGCCAACGTCCTGACTTTC

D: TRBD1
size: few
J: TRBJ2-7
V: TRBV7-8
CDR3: CASSNRDSFHEQYF
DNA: TGTGCCAGCAGCAACCGGGACAGCTTTCACGAGCAGTACTTC

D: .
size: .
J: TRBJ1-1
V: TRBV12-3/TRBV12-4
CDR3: CASLYDSQNTEAFF
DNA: TGTGCCAGCCTGTATGACAGCCAGAACACTGAAGCTTTCTTT

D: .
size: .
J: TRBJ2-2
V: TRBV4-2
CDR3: CASSQGLGGRNTGELFF
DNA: TGTGCCAGCAGCCAAGGTCTTGGGGGGCGGAACACCGGGGAGCTGTTTTTT

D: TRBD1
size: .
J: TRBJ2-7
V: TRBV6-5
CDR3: CASRKGQSSSYEQYF
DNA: TGTGCCAGCAGGAAGGGACAGTCTAGCTCCTACGAGCAGTACTTC

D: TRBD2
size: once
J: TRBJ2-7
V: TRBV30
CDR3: CAWSLGMSGRHVEQYF
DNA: TGTGCCTGGAGCCTCGGGATGAGCGGGAGACACGTCGAGCAGTACTTC

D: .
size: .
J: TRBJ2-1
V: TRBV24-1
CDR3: CATSGRAGTSYNEQFF
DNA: TGTGCCACCAGTGGCCGCGCGGGAACCTCCTACAATGAGCAGTTCTTC

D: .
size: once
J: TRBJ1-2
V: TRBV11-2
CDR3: CASSPKRDGYTF
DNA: TGTGCCAGCAGCCCGAAGAGGGATGGCTACACCTTC

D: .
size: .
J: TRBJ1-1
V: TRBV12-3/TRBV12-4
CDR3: CASSFWGGGPYTEAFF
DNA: TGTGCCAGCAGTTTCTGGGGCGGGGGGCCCTACACTGAAGCTTTCTTT

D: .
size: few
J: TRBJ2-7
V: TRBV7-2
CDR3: CASTSSEGWGEQYF
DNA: TGTGCCAGCACCTCCTCGGAAGGGTGGGGCGAGCAGTACTTC

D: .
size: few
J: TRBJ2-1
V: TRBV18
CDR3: CASSPAGYYNEQFF
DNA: TGTGCCAGCTCACCAGCGGGGTACTACAATGAGCAGTTCTTC

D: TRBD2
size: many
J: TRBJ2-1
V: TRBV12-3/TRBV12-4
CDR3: CASTPGTSEVNEQFF
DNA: TGTGCCAGCACCCCCGGGACTAGCGAAGTCAATGAGCAGTTCTTC

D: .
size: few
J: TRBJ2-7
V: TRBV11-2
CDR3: CASSLGAAAGVSYEQYF
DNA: TGTGCCAGCAGCTTAGGTGCAGCGGCAGGGGTATCCTACGAGCAGTACTTC

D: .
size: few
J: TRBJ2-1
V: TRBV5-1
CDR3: CASSLAPDYNEQFF
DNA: TGCGCCAGCAGCTTGGCCCCAGATTACAATGAGCAGTTCTTC

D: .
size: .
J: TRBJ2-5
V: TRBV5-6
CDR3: CASGNIAGERAQYF
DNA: TGTGCCAGCGGGAATATAGCCGGCGAGAGGGCCCAGTACTTC

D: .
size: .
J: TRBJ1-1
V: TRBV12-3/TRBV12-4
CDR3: CASKRSSTEAFF
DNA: TGTGCCAGCAAGAGATCTTCCACTGAAGCTTTCTTT

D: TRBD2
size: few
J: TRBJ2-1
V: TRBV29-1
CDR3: CSVRLAFEQFF
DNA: TGCAGCGTCAGACTAGCGTTTGAGCAGTTCTTC

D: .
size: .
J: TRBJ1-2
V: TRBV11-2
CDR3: CASSLVEDGGYGYTF
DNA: TGTGCCAGCAGCTTAGTGGAGGACGGCGGGTATGGCTACACCTTC

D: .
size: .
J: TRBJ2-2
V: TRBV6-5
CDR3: CASSKHPRQRNTGELFF
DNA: TGTGCCAGCTCCAAACACCCTCGACAGAGGAACACCGGGGAGCTGTTTTTT

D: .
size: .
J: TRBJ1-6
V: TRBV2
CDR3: CASSGSKTDSYNSPLHF
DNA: TGTGCCAGCAGTGGGTCAAAAACAGACTCCTATAATTCACCCCTCCACTTT

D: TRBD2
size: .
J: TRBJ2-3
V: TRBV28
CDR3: CASSLHGRTDTQYF
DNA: TGTGCCAGCAGTTTACACGGGAGGACAGATACGCAGTATTTT

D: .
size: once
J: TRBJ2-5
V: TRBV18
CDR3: CASSPAGGETQYF
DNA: TGTGCCAGCTCACCAGCAGGGGGGGAGACCCAGTACTTC

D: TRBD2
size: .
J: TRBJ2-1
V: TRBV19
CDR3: CASLEAGDRNEQFF
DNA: TGTGCCAGCCTCGAGGCGGGAGACCGGAATGAGCAGTTCTTC

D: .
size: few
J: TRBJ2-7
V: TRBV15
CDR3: CATSRDLSYEQYF
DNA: TGTGCCACCAGCAGAGATCTCAGCTACGAGCAGTACTTC

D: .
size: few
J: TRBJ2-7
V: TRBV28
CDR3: CASSSDGVYEQYF
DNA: TGTGCCAGCAGTTCCGACGGGGTCTACGAGCAGTACTTC

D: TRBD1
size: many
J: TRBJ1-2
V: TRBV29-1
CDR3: CSVGTGIHYGYTF
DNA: TGCAGCGTTGGGACAGGGATTCACTATGGCTACACCTTC

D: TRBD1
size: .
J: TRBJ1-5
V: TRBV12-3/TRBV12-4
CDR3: CASRPGQGGQPQHF
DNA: TGTGCCAGCAGACCTGGACAGGGAGGTCAGCCCCAGCATTTT

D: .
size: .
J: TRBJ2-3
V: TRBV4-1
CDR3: CASSHAPSGLRDTQYF
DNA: TGCGCCAGCAGCCACGCTCCATCGGGCCTCCGGGATACGCAGTATTTT

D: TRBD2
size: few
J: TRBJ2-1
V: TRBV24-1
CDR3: CATSDPTGREGAYNEQFF
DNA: TGTGCCACCAGTGATCCCACGGGGCGGGAGGGCGCCTACAATGAGCAGTTCTTC

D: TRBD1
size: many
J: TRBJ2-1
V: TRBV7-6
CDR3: CASSSTARDRDRSYNEQFF
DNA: TGTGCCAGCAGCTCCACCGCCCGGGACCGGGACAGATCGTACAATGAGCAGTTCTTC

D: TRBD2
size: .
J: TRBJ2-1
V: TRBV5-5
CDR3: CASSLAIGFRTSGSGEQFF
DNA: TGTGCCAGCAGCTTGGCCATTGGGTTTAGGACTAGCGGTTCGGGTGAGCAGTTCTTC

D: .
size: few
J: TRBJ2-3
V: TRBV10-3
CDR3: CAISEGLAVTQYF
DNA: TGTGCCATCAGTGAGGGGCTAGCAGTTACGCAGTATTTT

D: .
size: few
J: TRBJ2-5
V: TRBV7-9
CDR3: CASSLGSPYQETQYF
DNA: TGTGCCAGCAGCTTAGGGAGCCCGTACCAAGAGACCCAGTACTTC

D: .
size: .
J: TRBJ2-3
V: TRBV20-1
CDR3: CSAPRGGGTDTQYF
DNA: TGCAGTGCTCCCCGCGGTGGAGGTACAGATACGCAGTATTTT

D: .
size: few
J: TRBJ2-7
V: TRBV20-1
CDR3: CSAKTRLSYEQYF
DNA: TGCAGTGCTAAGACTAGACTCTCCTACGAGCAGTACTTC

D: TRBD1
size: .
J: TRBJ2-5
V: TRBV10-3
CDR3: CAISESSQGVKETQYF
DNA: TGTGCCATCAGTGAGTCGAGTCAGGGGGTAAAAGAGACCCAGTACTTC

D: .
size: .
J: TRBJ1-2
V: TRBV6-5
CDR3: CASSYSPGNYGYTF
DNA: TGTGCCAGCAGTTACTCGCCAGGGAACTATGGCTACACCTTC

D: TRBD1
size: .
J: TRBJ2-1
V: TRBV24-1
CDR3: CATSDSTGFDEQFF
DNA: TGTGCCACCAGTGATTCGACAGGGTTCGATGAGCAGTTCTTC

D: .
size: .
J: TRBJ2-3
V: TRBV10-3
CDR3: CAISESLGTRFSTDTQYF
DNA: TGTGCCATCAGTGAGTCGTTGGGGACACGTTTTAGCACAGATACGCAGTATTTT

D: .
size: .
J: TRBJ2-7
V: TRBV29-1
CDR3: CSVESGNGYEQYF
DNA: TGCAGCGTTGAATCGGGGAACGGGTACGAGCAGTACTTC

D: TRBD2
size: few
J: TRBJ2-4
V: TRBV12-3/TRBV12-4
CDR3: CASTRGLAGVSYGKNIQYF
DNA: TGTGCCAGCACCCGGGGACTAGCGGGAGTCAGTTACGGCAAAAACATTCAGTACTTC